These 21 T cell receptor beta chains came from one sample sequenced in a study of OX40 agonist ivuxolimab in advanced cancers. Repertoires were generated with immunoSEQ multiplex PCR, while TCRdb's copy carries only in-frame clones and drops some. This table holds about 70,000 clones, 86% found once. The material sequenced was CD4+ or CD8+ T cells sorted from blood, taken in a trial of the OX40 agonist ivuxolimab. Receptors were obtained from an adult with an advanced solid tumor such as melanoma, head and neck, liver or kidney cancer.

This chain joins TRBV9 and TRBJ2-1, with 10 bases identical to TRBD2. This CDR3 has 16 amino acids. V lost 3 bases, J lost 4 bases, and 7 bases stayed unmatched. CDR1 and CDR2 from the germline V gene are SGDLS and YYNGEE. CDR3 loop: CASSAPGTSEYNEQFF. CDR3 in DNA: TGTGCCAGCAGCGCCCCCGGGACTAGCGAATACAATGAGCAGTTCTTC.

The chain couples TRBV7-2 to TRBJ1-4; perhaps TRBD1 as D (5 bases). There are 16 residues in the CDR3. The germline V gene has CDR1 SGHTA and CDR2 FQGNSA. V was clipped by 0 bases and J by 5 bases, with 13 bases between them. For the CDR3, the DNA is TGTGCCAGCAGCTTAGCCTTCGGGGCCCTAAATGAAAAACTGTTTTTT. Protein product: CASSLAFGALNEKLFF.

This clone was observed once. The chain joins TRBV2 to TRBJ2-5, with D uncertain. Gene TRBJ2-7 matches the end of the DNA better, so the J call may be wrong. Germline V gives CDR1 SNHLY, CDR2 FYNNEI. The CDR3 contains 10 residues. The CDR3 protein is CASWGYEQYF. The CDR3 region has the DNA TGTGCCAGCTGGGGCTACGAGCAGTACTTC.

The chain employs TRBV7-8 and TRBJ1-1, with 7 nucleotides matching TRBD1. V shed 3 bases, J shed 0 bases, and the junction held 4 bases outside the gene matches. Germline-derived CDR1 and CDR2 are SGHVS and FQNEAQ. The CDR3 runs to 15 residues. The CDR3 loop reads CASSLGQTLNTEAFF. CDR3 coding DNA: TGTGCCAGCAGCTTGGGACAGACTTTGAACACTGAAGCTTTCTTT.

This chain uses TRBV19 with TRBJ1-6, with D hard to call. V lost 3 bases and J 7 bases, leaving 10 bases between the germline ends. Germline assignment: CDR1 LNHDA and CDR2 SQIVND (reference sequence). The CDR3 sequence is 14 residues long. Written as DNA, the CDR3 is TGTGCCAGTAGTATCGGGGATGGAAATTCACCCCTCCACTTT. Residues: CASSIGDGNSPLHF.

This chain connects TRBV7-6 to TRBJ2-1; 7 nucleotides line up with TRBD1. This CDR3 spans 13 amino acids. The germline V gene has CDR1 SGHVS and CDR2 FNYEAQ. V lost 5 bases, J lost 7 bases, and 5 bases stayed unmatched. CDR3 nucleotides: TGTGCCAGCAGCCTAAAGACAGGGAATGAGCAGTTCTTC. Translating it yields CASSLKTGNEQFF.

The rearrangement links TRBV5-1 to TRBJ2-5, with 14 bases aligning to TRBD2. The V and J ends lost 4 bases and 0 bases, in that order; junction bases with no gene match: 8. CDR3 length: 18 residues. Germline CDR1 is SGHRS and CDR2 is YFSETQ. CDR3 sequence reads: CASSPGLAGAVYQETQYF. CDR3 DNA sequence: TGCGCCAGCAGCCCGGGACTAGCGGGAGCGGTTTACCAAGAGACCCAGTACTTC.

The chain couples TRBV7-9 to TRBJ2-7, with TRBD2 matching 7 bases. Looked up from germline, CDR1 is SEHNR and CDR2 is FQNEAQ (reference sequence). This CDR3 has 15 amino acids. The V and J ends lost 5 bases and 1 base, in that order; junction bases with no gene match: 8. CDR3 in DNA: TGTGCCAGCAGCCCTGGGGAGGGTCGGTCCTACGAGCAGTACTTC. This sequence encodes CASSPGEGRSYEQYF.

The chain has TRBV30 and TRBJ1-4; 8 bases line up with TRBD1. Germline values: CDR1 GTSNPN, CDR2 SVGIG (reference sequence). The CDR3 loop spans 16 amino acids. V gave up 1 base and J gave up 8 bases; unmatched junction bases: 12. CDR3 loop: CAWSDRRGQVFEKLFF. The DNA of the CDR3 is TGTGCCTGGAGTGACAGACGGGGACAGGTTTTCGAAAAACTGTTTTTT.

This clone was detected only a few times. V and J are TRBV6-1 and TRBJ1-6, with D possibly being TRBD1 (5 bases). The CDR3 consists of 14 residues. V was pared by 6 bases and J by 10 bases, with 16 bases between. In germline, CDR1 is MNHNS, CDR2 SASEGT. The CDR3 DNA reads TGTGCCAGCAGGGGGAGCACAGGCGGCTCACCCCTCCACTTT. It encodes CASRGSTGGSPLHF.

The chain employs TRBV20-1 and TRBJ2-1; no clear D. V was clipped by 3 bases and J by 10 bases, with 10 bases between them. This CDR3 is built from 11 residues. Germline CDR1 reads DFQATT; CDR2 reads SNEGSKA (reference sequence). CDR3: CSASIAAEQFF. The CDR3 bases are TGCAGTGCTAGTATTGCAGCGGAGCAGTTCTTC.

The gene calls are TRBV4-2 and TRBJ2-2; the D gene is possibly TRBD1 (6 bases). Trimming took 2 bases from V and 3 from J, leaving 10 bases between them. CDR3 size: 15 residues. From germline, CDR1 is LGHNA and CDR2 YNFKEQ. CDR3 nucleotide sequence: TGTGCCAGCAGCCAAAGGGACACGTACACCGGGGAGCTGTTTTTT. It specifies CASSQRDTYTGELFF.

The V call is TRBV7-8, the J call TRBJ1-3; D is ambiguous. The germline V gene has CDR1 SGHVS and CDR2 FQNEAQ. V was pared by 6 bases and J by 3 bases, with 9 bases between. This CDR3 has 13 residues. In DNA, the CDR3 is TGTGCCAGCAGTCCAGGTGTTGGAAACACCATATATTTT. Its protein product is CASSPGVGNTIYF.

This chain uses TRBV5-1 with TRBJ1-1; D unclear. CDR3 length: 16 amino acids. Per the germline V gene, CDR1 is SGHRS and CDR2 is YFSETQ. Trimming removed 1 base from V and 0 bases from J, with 13 bases in between. The CDR3 DNA reads as TGCGCCAGCAGCTTGCTGTACGGAGGCATGAACACTGAAGCTTTCTTT. Its translation: CASSLLYGGMNTEAFF.

The rearrangement links TRBV11-3 to TRBJ2-7; the D is unclear. Looked up from germline, CDR1 is SGHNT and CDR2 is YENEEA. V lost 1 base, J lost 9 bases, and 13 bases lay in between. The CDR3 length is 13 residues. The CDR3 here is CASSLVTSKGQYF. CDR3 in DNA: TGTGCCAGCAGCTTAGTAACGTCCAAAGGGCAGTACTTC.

The chain joins TRBV6-1 to TRBJ1-2; TRBD1 might be the D (5 bases). The germline CDR1 and CDR2 sequences are MNHNS and SASEGT. Trimming pared 1 base from V and 7 bases from J, leaving 22 bases between. The CDR3 sequence is 17 residues long. The CDR3 sequence is CASSEGIGAVGALGYTF. CDR3 DNA sequence: TGTGCCAGCAGTGAAGGAATCGGGGCAGTAGGCGCCCTTGGCTACACCTTC.

The chain has TRBV30 and TRBJ1-1; 7 bases match TRBD1. CDR3 length equals 13 residues. Looked up from germline, CDR1 is GTSNPN and CDR2 is SVGIG (reference sequence). Trimming cost V 8 bases and J 2 bases; bases outside gene matches: 8. CDR3 coding DNA: TGTGCCACCGGGGACAGAACTAACACTGAAGCTTTCTTT. It codes for CATGDRTNTEAFF.

The genes are TRBV19 and TRBJ1-5, with D perhaps TRBD1 (5 bases). From germline, CDR1 is LNHDA and CDR2 SQIVND (reference sequence). The CDR3 has 17 amino acids. The V end lost 7 bases, the J end lost 5 bases, and 24 bases lay between the germline ends. CDR3: CASNPLGADWGYQPQHF. The CDR3 nucleotides read TGTGCCAGTAACCCACTCGGAGCGGACTGGGGGTATCAGCCCCAGCATTTT.

The CDR3: CASSMLNQPQHF. CDR3 in DNA: TGTGCCAGTAGTATGCTAAATCAGCCCCAGCATTTT. The gene calls are TRBV19 and TRBJ1-5, with unresolved D. The V gene's germline CDR1 is LNHDA and CDR2 SQIVND (reference sequence). V was clipped by 3 bases and J by 4 bases, with 4 bases between them. CDR3 size: 12 residues.

The rearrangement links TRBV7-9 to TRBJ1-1, with 7 bases that match TRBD1. CDR1 and CDR2 (germline): SEHNR, FQNEAQ (reference sequence). The length of the CDR3 is 13 residues. V lost 6 bases and J lost 4; bases outside the gene matches: 5. In DNA form, the CDR3 reads TGTGCCAGCAGACCCGGGACAGCCACTGAAGCTTTCTTT. Residues: CASRPGTATEAFF.

The chain has TRBV19 and TRBJ1-1, with D perhaps TRBD1 (5 bases). V lost 5 bases to trimming and J lost 2 bases, with 12 bases between them. CDR3 length: 14 amino acids. CDR1 and CDR2 (germline): LNHDA, SQIVND (reference sequence). DNA of the CDR3: TGTGCCAGTAGTGGGGACCGGGACAACACTGAAGCTTTCTTT. Protein: CASSGDRDNTEAFF.